These 25 T cell receptor beta chains share one sample of origin, sequenced in a study of blood T cell repertoires in COVID-19. Profiling relied on immunoSEQ multiplex PCR, and the TCRdb table lists in-frame clones only, not all of them. The sample has some 240,000 clones, about 79% seen once. Sequences were obtained from peripheral blood. Every receptor here comes from a woman of 80 years or more with acute or convalescent COVID-19.

The chain joins TRBV29-1 to TRBJ2-5; perhaps TRBD1 as D (6 bases). Germline-derived CDR1 and CDR2 are SQVTM and ANQGSEA. The CDR3 has 13 residues. V was shortened by 8 bases and J by 4 bases, with 17 bases between the two germline ends. CDR3 DNA sequence: TGCAGCCTTTCACCAGGGGTTCCAGAGACCCAGTACTTC. This sequence encodes CSLSPGVPETQYF.

The J gene is TRBJ2-3, the V gene TRBV19, with no clear D. Trimming removed 5 bases from V and 3 bases from J, with 9 bases in between. From germline, CDR1 is LNHDA and CDR2 SQIVND (reference sequence). The CDR3 is made up of 13 amino acids. In nucleotides, the CDR3 is TGTGCCAGTAGTGGTGGTGCGACAGATACGCAGTATTTT. It yields the protein CASSGGATDTQYF.

CDR3 in DNA: TGTGCCAGCACGCCAGAGGCGGACGAGCAGTACTTC. It codes for CASTPEADEQYF. This rearrangement joins TRBV11-2 to TRBJ2-7; D not resolved. The CDR3 extends over 12 amino acids. The germline V and J ends were trimmed by 7 bases and 5 bases, with 12 bases remaining between them. Per germline, CDR1 SGHAT and CDR2 FQNNGV.

The chain carries TRBV7-9 and TRBJ1-1; 8 positions match TRBD1. Per germline, CDR1 SEHNR and CDR2 FQNEAQ (reference sequence). J lost 4 bases, V lost 4 bases, and 11 bases had no gene match. This CDR3 has 16 residues. The CDR3 region is CASSSYQGADATEAFF. The CDR3 bases are TGTGCCAGCAGCTCGTATCAGGGGGCTGATGCCACTGAAGCTTTCTTT. Full variable domain (remainder filled in from reference TRBV7-9 and TRBJ1-1): DTGVSQNPRHKITKRGQNVTFRCDPISEHNRLYWYRQTLGQGPEFLTYFQNEAQLEKSRLLSDRFSAERPKGSFSTLEIQRTEQGDSAMYLCASSSYQGADATEAFFGQGTRLTVV.

V gene TRBV15 combines with J gene TRBJ2-7, with D possibly being TRBD1 (5 bases). V lost 4 bases to trimming and J lost 6 bases, with 22 bases between them. The CDR3 extends over 16 amino acids. The germline CDR1 and CDR2 sequences are LNHNV and YYDKDF (reference sequence). This chain's CDR3 is CATSNRTRQGPCEQYF. The CDR3 nucleotides read TGTGCCACCAGCAACCGAACCAGGCAGGGCCCCTGCGAGCAGTACTTC.

This clone showed up just once. Within the sample, other DNA sequences also encode this same CDR3. The chain joins TRBV5-1 to TRBJ1-1; no definite D call. V was cut by 4 bases and J by 2 bases, with 12 bases left in between. This CDR3 has 14 residues. The germline V gene encodes CDR1 SGHRS and CDR2 YFSETQ. The DNA for the CDR3 is TGCGCCAGCAGCCCGCAAGGAGGAAACACTGAAGCTTTCTTT. It is translated as CASSPQGGNTEAFF.

The rearrangement joins TRBV5-1 to TRBJ2-6, with 8 bases identical to TRBD1. Germline CDR1 is SGHRS and CDR2 is YFSETQ. This CDR3 contains 17 residues. The ends lost 0 bases at V and 4 bases at J; junction bases unmatched: 6. The CDR3 DNA reads as TGCGCCAGCAGCTTGGGGACAGGGAAATCCGGGGCCAACGTCCTGACTTTC. Translation gives CASSLGTGKSGANVLTF. Full variable domain (outside the CDR3, taken from reference TRBV5-1 and TRBJ2-6): KAGVTQTPRYLIKTRGQQVTLSCSPISGHRSVSWYQQTPGQGLQFLFEYFSETQRNKGNFPGRFSGRQFSNSRSEMNVSTLELGDSALYLCASSLGTGKSGANVLTFGAGSRLTVL.

The gene calls are TRBV12-3 or TRBV12-4 and TRBJ2-3; 8 bases are a match to TRBD2. The CDR3 is made up of 13 amino acids. J was trimmed by 12 bases and V by 2 bases; bases with no gene match: 7. The CDR3: CASSLRGGGSQYF. The DNA of the CDR3 is TGTGCCAGCAGTTTAAGAGGCGGGGGGAGCCAGTATTTT.

This chain joins TRBV2 and TRBJ1-2, with a possible D match to TRBD1 (5 bases). With 6 bases removed from V and 4 bases from J, the gap between germline ends came to 9 bases. Germline CDR1 reads SNHLY; CDR2 reads FYNNEI. The CDR3 spans 12 residues. The CDR3, as DNA: TGTGCCAGCAGGACAGTCCTCTATGGCTACACCTTC. It codes for CASRTVLYGYTF.

The CDR3: CASSLIPTVTNEKLFF. As DNA, the CDR3 is TGTGCCAGCAGTTTAATCCCGACAGTAACTAATGAAAAACTGTTTTTT. V is TRBV28 and J is TRBJ1-4, with D maybe TRBD1 (5 bases). The CDR3 is 16 residues long. Trimming left V 2 bases short and J 1 base short, with 11 bases between. Germline CDR1 and CDR2: MDHEN and SYDVKM.

The CDR3 here is CASTLGVGYEQYF. The CDR3 coding sequence is TGTGCCAGCACCTTGGGAGTCGGGTACGAGCAGTACTTC. The V gene is TRBV25-1, the J gene TRBJ2-7; possible D gene TRBD2, 5 bases. The germline CDR1 and CDR2 sequences are MGHDK and SYGVNS. The CDR3 is 13 residues long. Trimming removed 7 bases at V and 4 bases at J, with 14 bases between.

With respect to this clone: The identical CDR3 is also encoded by other nucleotide sequences in the sample. The rearrangement links TRBV6-5 to TRBJ1-2, with a possible D match to TRBD1 (6 bases). The CDR3 sequence is 14 residues long. Trimming stripped 2 bases from V and 0 bases from J, with 7 bases between. CDR1 is MNHEY, CDR2 SVGAGI, per germline. The CDR3 sequence: CASSYRGSNYGYTF. In DNA, the CDR3 is TGTGCCAGCAGTTACAGGGGGTCTAACTATGGCTACACCTTC.

This clone was seen a few times. The gene calls are TRBV25-1 and TRBJ2-1; D is uncertain. The germline CDR1 and CDR2 sequences are MGHDK and SYGVNS. V lost 3 bases to trimming and J lost 9 bases, with 9 bases between them. The length of the CDR3 is 12 residues. CDR3 nucleotides: TGTGCCAGCAGTGATCCAGTTGGTGAGCAGTTCTTC. It is translated as CASSDPVGEQFF.

This clone was picked up one time. V gene TRBV6-5 combines with J gene TRBJ2-3, with D perhaps matching TRBD2 (6 bases). The V gene lost 6 bases and the J gene lost 2 bases, with 15 bases spanning the gap. Germline CDR1 is MNHEY and CDR2 is SVGAGI. CDR3 size: 15 residues. CDR3 DNA sequence: TGTGCCAGCAGCGTCACTAGCAGCGCCACAGATACGCAGTATTTT. Translating gives CASSVTSSATDTQYF.

V and J are TRBV6-5 and TRBJ1-1; 8 nucleotides line up with TRBD1. This CDR3 has 15 residues. The germline V gene encodes CDR1 MNHEY and CDR2 SVGAGI. Unmatched junction bases numbered 9, after V lost 6 bases and J lost 3 bases. CDR3 coding DNA: TGTGCCAGCAGAACAAACAGGGGGTTAGACACTGAAGCTTTCTTT. This codes for CASRTNRGLDTEAFF.

This clone was seen just once. The chain is built from TRBV28 and TRBJ2-7; D perhaps matches TRBD1 (7 bases). V was shortened by 5 bases and J by 1 base, with 15 bases between the two germline ends. CDR1 MDHEN and CDR2 SYDVKM come from the germline V gene. The CDR3 has 15 residues. The CDR3: CASSPGGQSSYEQYF. For the CDR3, the DNA is TGTGCCAGCAGTCCCGGGGGACAGTCTTCCTACGAGCAGTACTTC.

This clone was counted between two and nine times. The chain uses TRBV27 and TRBJ1-5; D is possibly TRBD1 (5 bases). This CDR3 contains 13 residues. Germline loops: CDR1 MNHEY, CDR2 SMNVEV (reference sequence). Trimming stripped 3 bases from V and 7 bases from J, with 10 bases between. The CDR3 here is CASSLGPRQPQHF. The CDR3 DNA reads as TGTGCCAGCAGTTTGGGGCCTAGGCAGCCCCAGCATTTT.

The V call is TRBV28, the J call TRBJ2-7; tentative D call: TRBD1 (5 bases). Trimming removed 4 bases from V and 0 bases from J, with 13 bases in between. The CDR3 is 15 amino acids. Germline CDR1 is MDHEN and CDR2 is SYDVKM. The CDR3 here is CASSWRQKNSYEQYF. The CDR3 DNA reads TGTGCCAGCAGTTGGAGACAGAAAAACTCCTACGAGCAGTACTTC.

In regard to this clone: This sample includes further DNA sequences coding for the same CDR3. The chain recombines TRBV27 with TRBJ1-2; D remains ambiguous. Germline assignment: CDR1 MNHEY and CDR2 SMNVEV (reference sequence). V was cut by 6 bases and J by 1 base, with 12 bases left in between. CDR3 length equals 14 residues. The CDR3 nucleotides read TGTGCCAGCAGGGGCAGCGGGAGTAACTATGGCTACACCTTC. This sequence encodes CASRGSGSNYGYTF.

CDR3 protein: CASSTLYQGYTEAFF. In DNA, the CDR3 is TGTGCCAGCAGCACACTCTACCAGGGGTACACTGAAGCTTTCTTT. J is TRBJ1-1 and V is TRBV5-5, with D possibly TRBD1 on 6 matching bases. CDR3 size: 15 residues. V was trimmed by 4 bases and J by 3 bases, leaving 16 bases between them. The germline V gene encodes CDR1 SGHKS and CDR2 YYEKEE (reference sequence).

V and J are TRBV6-5 and TRBJ1-6; unclear D gene. The CDR3 runs 13 residues. Germline V gives CDR1 MNHEY, CDR2 SVGAGI. V lost 6 bases and J lost 10, with 13 bases in between. The CDR3 sequence: CASRPDWESPLHF. Here the CDR3 DNA reads TGTGCCAGCAGACCTGATTGGGAGTCACCCCTCCACTTT.

This chain uses TRBV7-9 with TRBJ1-5, with D maybe TRBD1 (6 bases). V lost 5 bases, J lost 5 bases, and 13 bases lay in between. CDR3 length equals 14 residues. CDR1 is SEHNR and CDR2 is FQNEAQ in the germline V gene (reference sequence). In nucleotides, the CDR3 is TGTGCCAGCAGCCATTCACAGGGATATCAGCCCCAGCATTTT. This sequence encodes CASSHSQGYQPQHF.

The chain couples TRBV5-1 to TRBJ2-3, with 11 bases fitting TRBD2. Trimming took 0 bases from V and 8 from J; bases not matched to a gene: 20. The CDR3 runs to 20 residues. The germline CDR1 and CDR2 sequences are SGHRS and YFSETQ. CDR3 sequence reads: CASSLGITSGGRGAGVTQYF. CDR3 sequence (DNA): TGCGCCAGCAGCTTGGGCATTACTAGCGGGGGCCGTGGGGCGGGCGTTACGCAGTATTTT.

This chain uses TRBV7-2 with TRBJ1-4; possibly TRBD1 for D (5 bases). CDR3 size: 14 residues. Germline V gives CDR1 SGHTA, CDR2 FQGNSA. Trimming cost V 2 bases and J 7 bases, with 11 bases left between them. This CDR3 is CASSLSAGFEKLFF. The DNA of the CDR3 is TGTGCCAGCAGCTTATCGGCAGGGTTTGAAAAACTGTTTTTT.

This rearrangement joins TRBV2 to TRBJ1-1; D gene ambiguous. The CDR3 is 13 amino acids. Germline loops: CDR1 SNHLY, CDR2 FYNNEI. Trimming took 6 bases from V and 2 from J, leaving 10 bases between them. The CDR3 here is CASRGERNTEAFF. The CDR3 region has the DNA TGTGCCAGCAGAGGAGAAAGAAACACTGAAGCTTTCTTT.